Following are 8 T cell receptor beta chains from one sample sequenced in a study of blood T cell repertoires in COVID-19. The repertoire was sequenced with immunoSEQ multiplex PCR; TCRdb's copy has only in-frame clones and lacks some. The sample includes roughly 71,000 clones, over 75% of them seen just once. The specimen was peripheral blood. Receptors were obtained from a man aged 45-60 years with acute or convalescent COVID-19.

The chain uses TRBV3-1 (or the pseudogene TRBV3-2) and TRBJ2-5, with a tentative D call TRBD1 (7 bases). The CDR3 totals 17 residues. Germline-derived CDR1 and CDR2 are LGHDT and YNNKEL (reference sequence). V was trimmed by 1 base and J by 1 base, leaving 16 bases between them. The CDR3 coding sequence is TGTGCCAGCAGCCAAGTATTGTCAGGGGGGACCCAAGAGACCCAGTACTTC. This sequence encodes CASSQVLSGGTQETQYF.

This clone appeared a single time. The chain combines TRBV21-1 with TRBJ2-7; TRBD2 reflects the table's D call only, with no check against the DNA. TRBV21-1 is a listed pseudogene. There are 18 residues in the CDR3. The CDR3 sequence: CASSKVGGWQRESYEQYF. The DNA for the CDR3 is TGTGCCAGCAGCAAAGTAGGCGGTTGGCAGCGAGAATCCTACGAGCAGTACTTC.

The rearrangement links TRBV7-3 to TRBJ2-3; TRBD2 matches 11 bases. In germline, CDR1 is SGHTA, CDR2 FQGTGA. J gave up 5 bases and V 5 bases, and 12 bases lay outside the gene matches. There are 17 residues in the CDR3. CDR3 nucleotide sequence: TGTGCCAGCAGCCCTCGAGGGGTAGCGGGGGGGCAAGATACGCAGTATTTT. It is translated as CASSPRGVAGGQDTQYF. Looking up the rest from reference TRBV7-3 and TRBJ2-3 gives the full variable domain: GAGVSQTPSNKVTEKGKYVELRCDPISGHTALYWYRQSLGQGPEFLIYFQGTGAADDSGLPNDRFFAVRPEGSVSTLKIQRTERGDSAVYLCASSPRGVAGGQDTQYFGPGTRLTVL.

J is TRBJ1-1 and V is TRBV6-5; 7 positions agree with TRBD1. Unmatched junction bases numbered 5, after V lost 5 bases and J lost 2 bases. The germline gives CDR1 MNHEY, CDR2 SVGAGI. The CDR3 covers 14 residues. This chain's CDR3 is CASSRTGLNTEAFF. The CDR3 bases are TGTGCCAGCAGTAGGACAGGTCTAAACACTGAAGCTTTCTTT.

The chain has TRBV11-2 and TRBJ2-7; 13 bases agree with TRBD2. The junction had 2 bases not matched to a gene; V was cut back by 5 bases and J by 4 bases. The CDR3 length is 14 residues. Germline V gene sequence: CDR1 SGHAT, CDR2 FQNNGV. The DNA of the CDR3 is TGTGCCAGCAGCGCACTAGCGGGGGGGTACGAGCAGTACTTC. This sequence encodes CASSALAGGYEQYF.

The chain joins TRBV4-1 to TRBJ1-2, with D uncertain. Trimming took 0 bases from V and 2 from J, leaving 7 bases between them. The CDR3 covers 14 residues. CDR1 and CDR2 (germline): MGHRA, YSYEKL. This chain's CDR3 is CASSQERGNYGYTF. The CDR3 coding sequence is TGCGCCAGCAGCCAAGAGAGAGGGAACTATGGCTACACCTTC.

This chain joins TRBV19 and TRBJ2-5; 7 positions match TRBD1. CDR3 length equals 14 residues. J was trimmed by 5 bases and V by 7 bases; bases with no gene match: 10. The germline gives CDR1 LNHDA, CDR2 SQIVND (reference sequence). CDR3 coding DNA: TGTGCCAGTACCCAGACAGGGACGGGGGAGACCCAGTACTTC. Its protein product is CASTQTGTGETQYF.

The CDR3 loop is CASSLVPGTQETQYF. The DNA for the CDR3 is TGCGCCAGCAGCCTAGTCCCCGGGACTCAAGAGACCCAGTACTTC. The chain recombines TRBV5-1 with TRBJ2-5; D is perhaps TRBD2 (6 bases). Germline V lookup: CDR1 SGHRS, CDR2 YFSETQ. This CDR3 has 15 amino acids. V lost 4 bases, J lost 2 bases, and 15 bases lay in between.